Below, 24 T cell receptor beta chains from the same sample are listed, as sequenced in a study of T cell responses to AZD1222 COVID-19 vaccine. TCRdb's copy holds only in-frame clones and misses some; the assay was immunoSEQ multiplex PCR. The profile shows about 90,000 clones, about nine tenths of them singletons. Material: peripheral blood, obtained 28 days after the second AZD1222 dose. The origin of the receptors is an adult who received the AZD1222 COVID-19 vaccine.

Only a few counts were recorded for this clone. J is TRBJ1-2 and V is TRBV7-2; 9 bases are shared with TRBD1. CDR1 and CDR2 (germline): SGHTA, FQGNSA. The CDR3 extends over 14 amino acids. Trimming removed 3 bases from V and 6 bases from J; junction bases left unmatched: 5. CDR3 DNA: TGTGCCAGCAGCTTCTGGACAGGGGCTGATGGCTACACCTTC. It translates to CASSFWTGADGYTF.

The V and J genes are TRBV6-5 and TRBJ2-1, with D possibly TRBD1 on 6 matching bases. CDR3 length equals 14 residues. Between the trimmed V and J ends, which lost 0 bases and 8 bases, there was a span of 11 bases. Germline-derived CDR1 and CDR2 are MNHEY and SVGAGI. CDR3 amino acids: CASSYSQGSDEQFF. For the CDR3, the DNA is TGTGCCAGCAGTTACTCACAGGGAAGTGATGAGCAGTTCTTC.

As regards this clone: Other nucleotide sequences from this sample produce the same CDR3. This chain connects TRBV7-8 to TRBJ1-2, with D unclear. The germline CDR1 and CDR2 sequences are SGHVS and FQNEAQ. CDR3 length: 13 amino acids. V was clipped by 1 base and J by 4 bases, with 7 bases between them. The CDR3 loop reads CASSLDGFYGYTF. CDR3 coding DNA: TGTGCCAGCAGCTTAGACGGATTCTATGGCTACACCTTC. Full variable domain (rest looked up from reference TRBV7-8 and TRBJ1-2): GAGVSQSPRYKVAKRGQDVALRCDPISGHVSLFWYQQALGQGPEFLTYFQNEAQLDKSGLPSDRFFAERPEGSVSTLKIQRTQQEDSAVYLCASSLDGFYGYTFGSGTRLTVV.

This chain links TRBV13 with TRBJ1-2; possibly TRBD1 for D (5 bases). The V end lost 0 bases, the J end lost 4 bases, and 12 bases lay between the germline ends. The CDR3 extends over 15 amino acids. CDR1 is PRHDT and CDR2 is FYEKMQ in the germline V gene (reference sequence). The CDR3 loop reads CASSLGGGDRYGYTF. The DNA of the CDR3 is TGTGCCAGCAGCTTAGGAGGAGGGGATCGCTATGGCTACACCTTC.

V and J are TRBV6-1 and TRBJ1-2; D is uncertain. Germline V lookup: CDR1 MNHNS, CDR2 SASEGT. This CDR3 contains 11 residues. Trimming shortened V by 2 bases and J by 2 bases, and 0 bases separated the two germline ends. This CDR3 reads CASSENYGYTF. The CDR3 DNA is TGTGCCAGCAGTGAAAACTATGGCTACACCTTC.

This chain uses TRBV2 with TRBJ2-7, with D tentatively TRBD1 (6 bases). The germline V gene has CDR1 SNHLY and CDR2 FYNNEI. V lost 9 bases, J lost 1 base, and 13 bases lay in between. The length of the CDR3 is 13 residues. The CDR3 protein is CASSRDNSYEQYF. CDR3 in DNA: TGTGCCAGTTCCCGGGACAATTCCTACGAGCAGTACTTC.

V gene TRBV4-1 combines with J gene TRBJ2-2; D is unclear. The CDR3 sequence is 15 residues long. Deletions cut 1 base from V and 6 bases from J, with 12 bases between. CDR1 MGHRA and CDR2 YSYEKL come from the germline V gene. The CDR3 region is CASSQAGVDPGELFF. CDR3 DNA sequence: TGCGCCAGCAGCCAAGCTGGGGTGGATCCCGGGGAGCTGTTTTTT.

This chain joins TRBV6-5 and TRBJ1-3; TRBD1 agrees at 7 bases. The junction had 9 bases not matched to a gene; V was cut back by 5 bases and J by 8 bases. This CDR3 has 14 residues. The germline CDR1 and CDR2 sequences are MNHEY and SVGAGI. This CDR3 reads CASSTTGSGDTIYF. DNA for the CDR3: TGTGCCAGCAGTACGACAGGGTCCGGGGACACCATATATTTT.

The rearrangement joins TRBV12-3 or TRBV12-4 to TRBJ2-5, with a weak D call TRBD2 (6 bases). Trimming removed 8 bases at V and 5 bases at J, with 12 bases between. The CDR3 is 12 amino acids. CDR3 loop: CASSRSGETQYF. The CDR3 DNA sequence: TGTGCCAGCTCTCGTAGCGGCGAGACCCAGTACTTC.

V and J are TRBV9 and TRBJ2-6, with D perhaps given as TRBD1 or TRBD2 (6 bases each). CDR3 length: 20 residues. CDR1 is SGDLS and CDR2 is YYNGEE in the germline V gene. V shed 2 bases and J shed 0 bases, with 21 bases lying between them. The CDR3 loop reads CASSVRGARSFISGANVLTF. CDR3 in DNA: TGTGCCAGCAGCGTGAGGGGGGCCAGGTCATTTATCTCTGGGGCCAACGTCCTGACTTTC.

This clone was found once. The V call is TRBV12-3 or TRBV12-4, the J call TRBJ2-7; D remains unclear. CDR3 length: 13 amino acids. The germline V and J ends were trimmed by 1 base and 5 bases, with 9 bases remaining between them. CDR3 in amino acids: CASSLVGGHEQYF. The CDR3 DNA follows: TGTGCCAGCAGTTTAGTGGGCGGCCACGAGCAGTACTTC.

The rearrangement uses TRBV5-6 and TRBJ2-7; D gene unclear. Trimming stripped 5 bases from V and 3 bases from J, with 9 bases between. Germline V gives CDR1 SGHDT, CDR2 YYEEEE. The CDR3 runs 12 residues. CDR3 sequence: CASSRKNYEQYF. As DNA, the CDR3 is TGTGCCAGCAGTCGAAAGAACTACGAGCAGTACTTC.

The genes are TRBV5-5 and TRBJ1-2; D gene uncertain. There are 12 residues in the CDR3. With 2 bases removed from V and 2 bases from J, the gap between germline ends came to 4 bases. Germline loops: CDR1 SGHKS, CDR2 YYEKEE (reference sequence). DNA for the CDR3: TGTGCCAGCAGCTTCTCAAACTATGGCTACACCTTC. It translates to CASSFSNYGYTF.

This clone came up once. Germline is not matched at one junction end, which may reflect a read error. This CDR3 reads CASSDSGTGNRGYTF. The CDR3 DNA reads as TGTGCCAGCAGTGACTCCGGGACAGGGAATCGTGGCTACACCTTC. The rearrangement joins TRBV6-5 to TRBJ1-2, with 9 bases aligning to TRBD1. Looked up from germline, CDR1 is MNHEY and CDR2 is SVGAGI. This CDR3 contains 15 residues.

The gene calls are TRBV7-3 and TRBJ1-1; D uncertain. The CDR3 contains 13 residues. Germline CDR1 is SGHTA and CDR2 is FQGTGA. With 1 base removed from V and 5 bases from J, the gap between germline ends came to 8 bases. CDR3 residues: CASSLMAETEAFF. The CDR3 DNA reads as TGTGCCAGCAGCTTAATGGCGGAAACTGAAGCTTTCTTT.

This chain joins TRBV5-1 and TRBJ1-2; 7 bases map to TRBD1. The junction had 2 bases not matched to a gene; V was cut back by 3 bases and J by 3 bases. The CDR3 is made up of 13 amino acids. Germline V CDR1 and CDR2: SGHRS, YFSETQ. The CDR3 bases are TGCGCCAGCAGCTACACAGGGGACTATGGCTACACCTTC. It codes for CASSYTGDYGYTF. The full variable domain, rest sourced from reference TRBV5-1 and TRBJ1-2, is KAGVTQTPRYLIKTRGQQVTLSCSPISGHRSVSWYQQTPGQGLQFLFEYFSETQRNKGNFPGRFSGRQFSNSRSEMNVSTLELGDSALYLCASSYTGDYGYTFGSGTRLTVV.

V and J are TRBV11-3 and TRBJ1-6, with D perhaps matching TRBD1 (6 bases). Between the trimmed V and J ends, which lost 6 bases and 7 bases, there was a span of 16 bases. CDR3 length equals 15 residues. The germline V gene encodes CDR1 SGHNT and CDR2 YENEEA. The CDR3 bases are TGTGCCAGCAGTATACAGGGTGTGGGAAATTCACCCCTCCACTTT. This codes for CASSIQGVGNSPLHF.

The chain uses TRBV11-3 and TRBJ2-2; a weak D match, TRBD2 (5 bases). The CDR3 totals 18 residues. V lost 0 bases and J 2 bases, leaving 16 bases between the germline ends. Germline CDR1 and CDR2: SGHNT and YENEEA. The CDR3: CASSLDHSRTVNTGELFF. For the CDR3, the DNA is TGTGCCAGCAGCTTAGATCATTCGAGGACTGTAAACACCGGGGAGCTGTTTTTT.

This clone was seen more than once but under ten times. In DNA, the CDR3 is TGTGCCAGCAGCTGGAGGACAGGAAACTACGAGCAGTACTTC. Translation gives CASSWRTGNYEQYF. The V and J genes are TRBV14 and TRBJ2-7, with 7 bases matching TRBD1. Per the germline V gene, CDR1 is SGHDN and CDR2 is FVKESK. CDR3 length: 14 amino acids. Trimming took 5 bases from V and 3 from J; bases not matched to a gene: 7.

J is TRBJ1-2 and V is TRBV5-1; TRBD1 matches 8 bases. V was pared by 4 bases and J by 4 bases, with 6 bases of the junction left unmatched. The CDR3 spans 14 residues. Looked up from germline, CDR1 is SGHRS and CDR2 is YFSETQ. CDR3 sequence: CASSLLGTGYGYTF. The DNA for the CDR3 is TGCGCCAGCAGCCTATTAGGGACAGGCTATGGCTACACCTTC.

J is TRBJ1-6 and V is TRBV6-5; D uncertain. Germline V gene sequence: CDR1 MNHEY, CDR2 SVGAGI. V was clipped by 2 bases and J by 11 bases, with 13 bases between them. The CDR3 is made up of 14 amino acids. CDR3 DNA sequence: TGTGCCAGCAGTTACGATGCCGGTTTTACACCCCTCCACTTT. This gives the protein CASSYDAGFTPLHF.

In DNA, the CDR3 is TGTGCCAGCAGTTACTCGAAACGATCCACCGGGGAGCTGTTTTTT. Its protein product is CASSYSKRSTGELFF. V gene TRBV6-5 combines with J gene TRBJ2-2; no clear D. Trimming stripped 0 bases from V and 4 bases from J, with 9 bases between. Germline V lookup: CDR1 MNHEY, CDR2 SVGAGI. The CDR3 has 15 amino acids.

This CDR3 reads CASREARDYLYEQYF. For the CDR3, the DNA is TGCGCCAGCAGGGAAGCAAGGGACTACCTCTACGAGCAGTACTTC. V gene TRBV10-2 combines with J gene TRBJ2-7; TRBD2 matches 7 bases. Trimming removed 6 bases from V and 3 bases from J; junction bases left unmatched: 11. The V gene's germline CDR1 is WSHSY and CDR2 SAAADI. CDR3 length: 15 amino acids.

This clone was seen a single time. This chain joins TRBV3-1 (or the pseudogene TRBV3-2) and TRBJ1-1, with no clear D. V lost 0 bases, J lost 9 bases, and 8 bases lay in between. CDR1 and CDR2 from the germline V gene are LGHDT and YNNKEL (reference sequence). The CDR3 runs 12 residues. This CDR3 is CASSQDGIKAFF. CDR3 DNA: TGTGCCAGCAGCCAAGACGGGATTAAAGCTTTCTTT.